This T cell receptor beta chain appears in the sequencing data of a study of T cell repertoires in cytomegalovirus infection. General observations from the study: There were carriers of CMV plus the relevant HLA, and cumulative public TCR beta family frequency identified them.

A note on this clonotype: Its antigen is not identified.

TCRdb analysed the reads with MiXCR anew, one entry per CDR3 protein. This sample has about a million distinct CDR3 sequences, with around a third found just once. Specimen: cultured CD8+ T cells from PBMCs, collected from culture after CMV antigen stimulation. This receptor was taken from a human donor in good health (CMV status not recorded). Some clones in this sample may be carry-over from other donors' samples.

This CDR3 is CASSFRAVPHTDTQYF. CDR3 in DNA: TGTGCCAGCAGTTTCCGAGCGGTCCCCCACACAGATACGCAGTATTTT. The chain carries TRBV28 and TRBJ2-3; tentatively, D is TRBD2 (5 bases). This CDR3 comprises 16 residues. Germline-derived CDR1 and CDR2 are MDHEN and SYDVKM. V lost 3 bases, J lost 2 bases, and 15 bases lay in between. Drawing the rest from reference TRBV28 and TRBJ2-3, the complete variable domain is DVKVTQSSRYLVKRTGEKVFLECVQDMDHENMFWYRQDPGLGLRLIYFSYDVKMKEKGDIPEGYSVSREKKERFSLILESASTNQTSMYLCASSFRAVPHTDTQYFGPGTRLTVL.